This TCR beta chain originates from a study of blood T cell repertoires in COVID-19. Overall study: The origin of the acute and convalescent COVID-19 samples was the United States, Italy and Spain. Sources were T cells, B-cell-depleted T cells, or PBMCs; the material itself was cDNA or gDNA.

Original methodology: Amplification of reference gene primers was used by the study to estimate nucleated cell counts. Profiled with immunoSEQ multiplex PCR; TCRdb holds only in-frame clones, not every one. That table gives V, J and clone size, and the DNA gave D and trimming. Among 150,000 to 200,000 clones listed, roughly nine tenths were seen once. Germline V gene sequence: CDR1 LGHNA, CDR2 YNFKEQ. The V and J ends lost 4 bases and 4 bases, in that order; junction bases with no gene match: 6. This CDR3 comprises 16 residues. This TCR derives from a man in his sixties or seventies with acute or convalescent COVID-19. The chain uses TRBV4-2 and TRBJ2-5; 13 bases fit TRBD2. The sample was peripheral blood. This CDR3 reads CASSRERTSGGETQYF. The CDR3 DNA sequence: TGTGCCAGCAGCCGAGAGAGGACTAGCGGGGGAGAGACCCAGTACTTC.